The 13 T cell receptor beta chains in this list originate from one sample, sequenced in a study of circulating tumor DNA in untreated peripheral T-cell lymphoma. Profiled with immunoSEQ multiplex PCR; TCRdb holds only in-frame clones, not every one. The table records thousands of clones, more than 60% of them present only once. The source material was tumor tissue. These receptor sequences come from a human donor with peripheral T-cell lymphoma.

The chain couples TRBV5-1 to TRBJ1-4; 7 nucleotides agree with TRBD1. Losses at the gene ends were 4 bases for V and 10 bases for J; bases not matched to a gene: 13. The CDR3 has 15 residues. Germline CDR1 SGHRS, CDR2 YFSETQ. The CDR3 region has the DNA TGCGCCAGCAGCATTGGTGACAGGGAGGGAGGAAAACTGTTTTTT. Its protein product is CASSIGDREGGKLFF.

This clone was picked up a small number of times. The chain joins TRBV19 to TRBJ2-1, with D unclear. Trimming took off 3 bases at V and 6 bases at J, with 6 bases between the two ends. The germline gives CDR1 LNHDA, CDR2 SQIVND (reference sequence). The CDR3 is 12 amino acids. This CDR3 reads CASSMTRNEQFF. The CDR3 DNA sequence: TGTGCCAGTAGTATGACACGCAATGAGCAGTTCTTC.

The chain carries TRBV10-2 and TRBJ1-4; the D gene is possibly TRBD1 (5 bases). Trimming shortened V by 5 bases and J by 0 bases, and 13 bases separated the two germline ends. Germline CDR1 is WSHSY and CDR2 is SAAADI. The CDR3 covers 16 residues. The CDR3 nucleotides read TGCGCCAGCAGTATTGGGGCGGATTCAACTAATGAAAAACTGTTTTTT. Its protein is CASSIGADSTNEKLFF.

This CDR3 reads CASRGRGGEQFF. The CDR3, as DNA: TGTGCCAGCAGGGGAAGGGGCGGTGAGCAGTTCTTC. The chain employs TRBV2 and TRBJ2-1, with a possible D match to TRBD1 (5 bases). Deletions cut 6 bases from V and 9 bases from J, with 12 bases between. From germline, CDR1 is SNHLY and CDR2 FYNNEI. This CDR3 comprises 12 residues.

V gene TRBV28 combines with J gene TRBJ2-1; D not certain. The CDR3 covers 13 residues. V was cut by 6 bases and J by 7 bases, with 13 bases left in between. Per germline, CDR1 MDHEN and CDR2 SYDVKM. CDR3 nucleotides: TGTGCCAGCAGCACCAATCCCCTAAATGAGCAGTTCTTC. It translates to CASSTNPLNEQFF.

This sequence joins TRBV7-1 and TRBJ2-6; 7 bases agree with TRBD1. TRBV7-1 belongs to the ORF category, with a function that is uncertain. This CDR3 is 17 amino acids long. V shed 5 bases, J shed 0 bases, and the junction held 7 bases outside the gene matches. CDR3 DNA sequence: TGTGCCAGCAGCGTCCGGGACAGATACTCTGGGGCCAACGTCCTGACTTTC. Translated: CASSVRDRYSGANVLTF.

The V and J genes are TRBV11-3 and TRBJ1-5, with 7 bases matching TRBD1. J lost 3 bases, V lost 5 bases, and 4 bases had no gene match. Germline assignment: CDR1 SGHNT and CDR2 YENEEA. The CDR3 covers 14 residues. The CDR3 DNA follows: TGTGCCAGCAGCCCGGGACAGAACAATCAGCCCCAGCATTTT. The encoded protein is CASSPGQNNQPQHF.

The gene calls are TRBV5-1 and TRBJ1-1; D remains ambiguous. Per the germline V gene, CDR1 is SGHRS and CDR2 is YFSETQ. This CDR3 has 16 residues. V was trimmed by 2 bases and J by 0 bases, leaving 14 bases between them. Here the CDR3 DNA reads TGCGCCAGCAGCTTCAGCCCAGGCAGTATGAACACTGAAGCTTTCTTT. This sequence encodes CASSFSPGSMNTEAFF.

This chain joins TRBV18 and TRBJ2-3, with D maybe TRBD2 (5 bases). Germline V gene data show CDR1 as KGHSH and CDR2 as LQKENI. The CDR3 loop spans 17 amino acids. V was clipped by 3 bases and J by 2 bases, with 18 bases between them. The CDR3 is CASSPLVGVYSTDTQYF. For the CDR3, the DNA is TGTGCCAGCTCACCTTTAGTCGGGGTGTATTCCACAGATACGCAGTATTTT.

V usage is TRBV7-4 and J usage is TRBJ2-1; 10 bases fit TRBD2. V dropped 2 bases and J dropped 8; count of bases not matched to a gene: 30. CDR1 SGHVT and CDR2 SQSDAQ come from the germline V gene. The CDR3 runs to 23 residues. CDR3 coding DNA: TGTGCCAGCAGCTTAACCCTCATTCAGGGGAAGTACGAAGCGGGAGGGCATTTGCATGAGCAGTTCTTC. It codes for CASSLTLIQGKYEAGGHLHEQFF.

This clone was picked up one time. J is TRBJ2-7 and V is TRBV6-8, with 10 nucleotides matching TRBD1. Trimming took 7 bases from V and 4 from J; bases not matched to a gene: 7. CDR1 and CDR2 (germline): MNHGY, SAAAGT. CDR3 length: 14 amino acids. In DNA, the CDR3 is TGTGCCAGCAATCTCCGGGACAGGGGTTACGAGCAGTACTTC. It specifies CASNLRDRGYEQYF.

The chain combines TRBV28 with TRBJ1-2; D may be TRBD1 (5 bases). This CDR3 has 14 residues. Trimming took off 3 bases at V and 4 bases at J, with 12 bases between the two ends. The germline V gene has CDR1 MDHEN and CDR2 SYDVKM. The CDR3 DNA reads as TGTGCCAGCAGTTTCAGACAGCAGATCTATGGCTACACCTTC. Translating gives CASSFRQQIYGYTF.

The chain employs TRBV1 and TRBJ2-2. TRBV1 is a listed pseudogene. The CDR3 totals 12 residues. The DNA for the CDR3 is TGCGCCAGCAGCGGAAGTACCGGGGAGCTGTTTTTT. Its protein product is CASSGSTGELFF.